Below, 14 T cell receptor beta chains from the same sample are listed, as sequenced in a study of control samples from healthy donors and cancer patients. Some clones are missing from TCRdb's copy, which holds only in-frame ones; the method was immunoSEQ multiplex PCR. The profile covers about 86,000 clones, with 70% to 90% appearing a single time and 9.5% to 10% taken by the ten largest. The sequenced sample consisted of PBMCs. These receptors were taken from a woman in her forties or fifties with colorectal cancer.

The V gene is TRBV28, the J gene TRBJ1-3; possible D gene TRBD1, 5 bases. Trimming took off 5 bases at V and 2 bases at J, with 16 bases between the two ends. From germline, CDR1 is MDHEN and CDR2 SYDVKM. The CDR3 totals 16 residues. The CDR3 region is CASSRTRGEAGNTIYF. In nucleotides, the CDR3 is TGTGCCAGCAGTCGAACGCGGGGGGAGGCTGGAAACACCATATATTTT.

The CDR3 reads CASRESRTGGNYGYTF. The CDR3 nucleotides are TGTGCCAGCAGGGAATCTCGGACAGGGGGCAACTATGGCTACACCTTC. The chain couples TRBV6-1 to TRBJ1-2; 11 nucleotides line up with TRBD1. Trimming cost V 6 bases and J 2 bases; bases outside gene matches: 8. CDR3 size: 16 residues. Per the germline V gene, CDR1 is MNHNS and CDR2 is SASEGT.

The chain is built from TRBV6-2 or TRBV6-3 and TRBJ2-7; D is uncertain. Germline lookup yields CDR1 MNHEY and CDR2 SVGEGT. The V end was cut by 2 bases, the J end by 0 bases, with 5 bases between. The CDR3 has 13 amino acids. CDR3: CASSYESSYEQYV. The CDR3 nucleotides read TGTGCCAGCAGTTACGAGAGCTCCTACGAGCAGTACGTC.

V gene TRBV2 combines with J gene TRBJ1-2, with TRBD1 matching 7 bases. The ends lost 7 bases at V and 2 bases at J; junction bases unmatched: 4. The CDR3 sequence is 13 residues long. Germline V gene lookup returns CDR1 SNHLY and CDR2 FYNNEI. In nucleotides, the CDR3 is TGTGCCAGCAACGGGGACAGCAACTATGGCTACACCTTC. This gives the protein CASNGDSNYGYTF.

The genes are TRBV5-1 and TRBJ2-3; tentative D call: TRBD1 (6 bases). The germline gives CDR1 SGHRS, CDR2 YFSETQ. The CDR3 runs 14 residues. V was clipped by 4 bases and J by 6 bases, with 15 bases between them. The CDR3 loop reads CASSQGQFPDTQYF. The CDR3 DNA reads as TGCGCCAGCAGCCAAGGACAGTTCCCGGATACGCAGTATTTT.

The V and J genes are TRBV6-2 or TRBV6-3 and TRBJ1-2, with D perhaps TRBD1 (5 bases). CDR1 and CDR2 (germline): MNHEY, SVGEGT. Trimming shortened V by 4 bases and J by 0 bases, and 9 bases separated the two germline ends. The CDR3 has 14 amino acids. The CDR3 here is CASSSGTSNYGYTF. The CDR3 nucleotides read TGTGCCAGCAGTTCCGGGACCTCTAACTATGGCTACACCTTC.

The gene calls are TRBV5-8 and TRBJ1-3; TRBD1 agrees at 8 bases. V trimming: 4 bases; J trimming: 1 base; junction bases outside the gene matches: 10. The CDR3 consists of 17 residues. CDR1 and CDR2 from the germline V gene are SGHTS and YDEGEE. CDR3 DNA: TGTGCCAGCAGCATTACTCCAGGGGGCAGATCTGGAAACACCATATATTTT. Its protein is CASSITPGGRSGNTIYF.

This sequence joins TRBV6-5 and TRBJ2-1; 11 nucleotides line up with TRBD1. Germline CDR1 reads MNHEY; CDR2 reads SVGAGI. This CDR3 has 14 residues. V was pared by 6 bases and J by 7 bases, with 5 bases of the junction left unmatched. The DNA of the CDR3 is TGTGCCAGCAGAAGGGGGACAGGGGGGAATGAGCAGTTCTTC. The encoded protein is CASRRGTGGNEQFF.

The V call is TRBV19, the J call TRBJ2-3; 8 bases line up with TRBD1. CDR1 and CDR2 from the germline V gene are LNHDA and SQIVND (reference sequence). This CDR3 is 14 amino acids long. Trimming removed 5 bases from V and 2 bases from J; junction bases left unmatched: 3. The CDR3 here is CASSYRGITDTQYF. The CDR3 DNA follows: TGTGCCAGTAGTTACAGGGGGATCACAGATACGCAGTATTTT.

This chain uses TRBV18 with TRBJ2-7; unclear D gene. This CDR3 has 12 amino acids. The germline V and J ends were trimmed by 3 bases and 6 bases, with 9 bases remaining between them. Germline CDR1 reads KGHSH; CDR2 reads LQKENI. The CDR3 DNA sequence: TGTGCCAGCTCACCGGAAGGGTTCGAGCAGTACGTC. This sequence encodes CASSPEGFEQYV.

V usage is TRBV7-2 and J usage is TRBJ1-2; tentatively, D is TRBD1 (5 bases). Germline-derived CDR1 and CDR2 are SGHTA and FQGNSA. The V gene lost 3 bases and the J gene lost 4 bases, with 6 bases spanning the gap. The CDR3 is 12 residues long. The CDR3 loop reads CASSFGTYGYTF. The CDR3 DNA follows: TGTGCCAGCAGCTTCGGGACCTATGGCTACACCTTC.

This rearrangement joins TRBV25-1 to TRBJ1-2; D ambiguous. Trimming removed 2 bases from V and 7 bases from J, with 8 bases in between. This CDR3 has 12 amino acids. Germline V CDR1 and CDR2: MGHDK, SYGVNS. CDR3 sequence reads: CASSETVVGYTF. The DNA for the CDR3 is TGTGCCAGCAGTGAAACTGTGGTTGGCTACACCTTC.

The rearrangement joins TRBV6-5 to TRBJ1-1; no clear D. The CDR3 has 15 residues. Germline CDR1 MNHEY, CDR2 SVGAGI. Trimming took 4 bases from V and 1 from J, leaving 13 bases between them. DNA for the CDR3: TGTGCCAGCAGTTTCACCGGACGATCGAACACTGAAGCTTTCTTT. Amino acid sequence: CASSFTGRSNTEAFF.

The chain carries TRBV2 and TRBJ1-3; 7 bases agree with TRBD1. The CDR3 loop spans 16 amino acids. CDR1 SNHLY and CDR2 FYNNEI come from the germline V gene. V gave up 5 bases and J gave up 4 bases; unmatched junction bases: 11. CDR3 amino acids: CASSPRQPGQGNTIYF. For the CDR3, the DNA is TGTGCCAGCAGTCCCCGACAACCGGGACAGGGAAACACCATATATTTT. The entire variable domain, with the rest obtained from reference TRBV2 and TRBJ1-3, is as follows: EPEVTQTPSHQVTQMGQEVILRCVPISNHLYFYWYRQILGQKVEFLVSFYNNEISEKSEIFDDQFSVERPDGSNFTLKIRSTKLEDSAMYFCASSPRQPGQGNTIYFGEGSWLTVV.